This section outlines one T cell receptor (beta chain) sequence together with its context. The sample is drawn from a study of blood T cells in healthy people across ages. They isolated at least 6 million PBMCs from each sample. Trimming stripped 3 bases from V and 13 bases from J, with 22 bases between. Germline CDR1 and CDR2: SQVTM and ANQGSEA. This CDR3 has 14 amino acids. For the second PCR, which ran for about 7 to 11 cycles, a sample-barcoded 5' primer and a J-beta primer mix were used. Every sample gave at least 3 million paired-end reads containing CDR3. TCRdb reprocessed the 5' RACE reads via MiXCR and lists one record per CDR3 protein. The sample holds 1.5 million to 2 million distinct CDR3 sequences, around half seen once.

This clonotype originated in a woman in her thirties or forties in good health. The sample comprised blood. This chain uses TRBV29-1 with TRBJ2-4; maybe TRBD2 (6 bases). CDR3: CSVEFGEQTGEQYF. The DNA for the CDR3 is TGCAGCGTTGAGTTTGGGGAGCAAACGGGAGAGCAGTACTTC.